This T cell receptor beta chain was documented in a study of blood T cell repertoires in COVID-19. At the level of the study: Spain, Italy and the United States supplied samples that represented acute and convalescent COVID-19.

Sequencing used immunoSEQ multiplex PCR; TCRdb keeps in-frame clones, though not all of them. Among about 250,000 clones listed, roughly four fifths were seen once. V was pared by 4 bases and J by 1 base, with 13 bases between. This CDR3 is 15 amino acids long. CDR1 KGHSH and CDR2 LQKENI come from the germline V gene. Participants, 18 to 89 years old, spanned approximately 25 US areas. Sequencing input: PBMCs or T cells enriched from blood (not recorded which). This receptor was identified in a man in his forties who had been exposed to COVID-19. V usage is TRBV18 and J usage is TRBJ1-1, with unresolved D. For the CDR3, the DNA is TGTGCCAGCTCACTGACCCTGCAGGAGAACACTGAAGCTTTCTTT. This codes for CASSLTLQENTEAFF.